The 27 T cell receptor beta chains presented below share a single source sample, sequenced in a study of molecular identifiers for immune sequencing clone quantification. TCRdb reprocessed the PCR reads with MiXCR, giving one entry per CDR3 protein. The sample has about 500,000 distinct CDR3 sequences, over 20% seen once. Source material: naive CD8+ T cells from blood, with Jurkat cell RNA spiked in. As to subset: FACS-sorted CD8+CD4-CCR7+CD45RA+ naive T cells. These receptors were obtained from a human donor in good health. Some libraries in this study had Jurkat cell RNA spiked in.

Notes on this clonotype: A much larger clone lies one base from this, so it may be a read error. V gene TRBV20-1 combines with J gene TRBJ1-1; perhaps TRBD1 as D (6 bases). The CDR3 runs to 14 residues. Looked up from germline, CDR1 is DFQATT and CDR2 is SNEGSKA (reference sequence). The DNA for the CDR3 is TGCAGTGCTAGAGATCTACTAGGGGACACTGAAGCTTACTTT. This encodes CSARDLLGDTEAYF.

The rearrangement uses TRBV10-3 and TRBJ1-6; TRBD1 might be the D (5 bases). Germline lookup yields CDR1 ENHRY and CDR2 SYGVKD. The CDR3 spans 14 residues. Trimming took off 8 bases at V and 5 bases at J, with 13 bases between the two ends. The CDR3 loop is CAIGAPRDNSPLHF. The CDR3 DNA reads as TGTGCCATCGGAGCGCCCAGGGATAATTCACCCCTCCACTTT.

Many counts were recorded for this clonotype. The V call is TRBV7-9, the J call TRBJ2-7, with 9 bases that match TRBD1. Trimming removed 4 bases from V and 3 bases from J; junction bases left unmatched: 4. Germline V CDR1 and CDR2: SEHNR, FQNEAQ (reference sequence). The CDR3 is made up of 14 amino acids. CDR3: CASSSTGGFYEQYF. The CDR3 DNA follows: TGTGCCAGCAGCTCCACAGGGGGCTTCTACGAGCAGTACTTC.

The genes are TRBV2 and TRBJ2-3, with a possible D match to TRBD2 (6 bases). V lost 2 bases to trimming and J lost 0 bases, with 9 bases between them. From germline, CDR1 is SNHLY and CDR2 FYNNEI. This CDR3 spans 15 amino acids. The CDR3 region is CASSEFRESTDTQYF. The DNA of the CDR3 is TGTGCCAGCAGTGAATTTCGGGAGAGCACAGATACGCAGTATTTT.

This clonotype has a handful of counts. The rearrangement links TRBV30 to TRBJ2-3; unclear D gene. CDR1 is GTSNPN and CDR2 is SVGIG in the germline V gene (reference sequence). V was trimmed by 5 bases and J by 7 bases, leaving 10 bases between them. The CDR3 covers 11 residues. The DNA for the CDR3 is TGTGCCTGGTTTCGAGCGAATACGCAGTATTTT. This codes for CAWFRANTQYF.

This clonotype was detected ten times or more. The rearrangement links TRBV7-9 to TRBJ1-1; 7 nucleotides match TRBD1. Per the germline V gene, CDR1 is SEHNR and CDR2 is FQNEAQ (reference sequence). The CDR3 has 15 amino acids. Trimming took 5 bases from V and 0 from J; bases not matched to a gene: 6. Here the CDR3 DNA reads TGTGCCAGCAGCACGATACAGGGGATGAACACTGAAGCTTTCTTT. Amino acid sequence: CASSTIQGMNTEAFF.

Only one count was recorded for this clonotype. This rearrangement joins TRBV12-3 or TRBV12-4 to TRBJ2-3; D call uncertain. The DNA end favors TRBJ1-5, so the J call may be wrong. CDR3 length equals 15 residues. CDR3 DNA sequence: TGTGCCAGCACCCCCATAGCGGGAGGCACGGATACGCAGCATTTT. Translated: CASTPIAGGTDTQHF.

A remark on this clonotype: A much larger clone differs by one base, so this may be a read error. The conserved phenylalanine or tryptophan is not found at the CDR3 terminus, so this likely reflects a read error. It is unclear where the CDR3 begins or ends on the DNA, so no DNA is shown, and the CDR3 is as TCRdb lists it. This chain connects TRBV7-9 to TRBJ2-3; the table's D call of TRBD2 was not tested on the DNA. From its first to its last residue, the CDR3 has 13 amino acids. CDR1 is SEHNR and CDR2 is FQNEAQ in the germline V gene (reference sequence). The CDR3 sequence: CASSQSGPLVVYS.

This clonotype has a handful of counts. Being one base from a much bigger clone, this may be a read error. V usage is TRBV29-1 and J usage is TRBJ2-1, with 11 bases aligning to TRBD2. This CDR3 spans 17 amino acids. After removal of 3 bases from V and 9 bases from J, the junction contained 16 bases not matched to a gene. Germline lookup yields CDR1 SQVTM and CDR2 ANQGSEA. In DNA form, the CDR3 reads TGCAGCGTTGAGGAAGGCCCAACTAGCGGGAGTGTGGTTGAGCAGTTCTTC. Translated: CSVEEGPTSGSVVEQFF.

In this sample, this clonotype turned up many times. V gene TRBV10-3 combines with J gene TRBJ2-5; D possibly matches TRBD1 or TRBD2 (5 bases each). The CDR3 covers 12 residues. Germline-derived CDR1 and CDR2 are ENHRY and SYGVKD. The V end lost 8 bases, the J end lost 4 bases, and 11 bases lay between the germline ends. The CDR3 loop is CAIRDAGETQYF. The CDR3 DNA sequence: TGTGCCATCCGGGACGCTGGAGAGACCCAGTACTTC.

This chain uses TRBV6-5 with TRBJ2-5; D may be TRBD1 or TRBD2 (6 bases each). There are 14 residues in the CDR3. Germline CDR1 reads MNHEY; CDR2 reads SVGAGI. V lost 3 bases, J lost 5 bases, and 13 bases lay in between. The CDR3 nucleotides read TGTGCCAGCAGTTATGGGGGGCCCCCGGAGACCCAGTACTTC. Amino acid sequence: CASSYGGPPETQYF.

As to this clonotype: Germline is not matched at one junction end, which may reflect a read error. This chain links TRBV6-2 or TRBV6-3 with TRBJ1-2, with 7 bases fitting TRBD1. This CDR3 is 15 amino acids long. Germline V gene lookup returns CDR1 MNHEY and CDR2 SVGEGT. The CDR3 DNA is TGTGCCGGCAGTTCAACGTACGGGACAGCCTATGGCTACACCTTC. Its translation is CAGSSTYGTAYGYTF.

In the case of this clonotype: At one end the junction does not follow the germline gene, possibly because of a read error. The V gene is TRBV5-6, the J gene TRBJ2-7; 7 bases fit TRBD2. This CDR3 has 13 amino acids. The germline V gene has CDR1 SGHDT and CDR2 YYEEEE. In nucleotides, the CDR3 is TGTGCCAGCAGCTTCGGACTAGGGGACGAGCAGCACTTC. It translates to CASSFGLGDEQHF.

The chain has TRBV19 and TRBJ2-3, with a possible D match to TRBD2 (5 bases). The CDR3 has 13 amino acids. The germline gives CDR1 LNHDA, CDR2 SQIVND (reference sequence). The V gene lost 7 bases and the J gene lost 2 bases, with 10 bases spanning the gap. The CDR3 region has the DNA TGTGCCAGTACTGGGGAGAACACAGATACGCAGTATTTT. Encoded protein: CASTGENTDTQYF.

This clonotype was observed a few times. The CDR3 is CSARATSGKYEQYF. The CDR3 DNA reads as TGCAGTGCTAGGGCGACTAGCGGGAAGTACGAGCAGTACTTC. The chain uses TRBV20-1 and TRBJ2-7; 11 positions match TRBD2. J gave up 4 bases and V 3 bases, and 5 bases lay outside the gene matches. The germline gives CDR1 DFQATT, CDR2 SNEGSKA (reference sequence). The CDR3 sequence is 14 residues long.

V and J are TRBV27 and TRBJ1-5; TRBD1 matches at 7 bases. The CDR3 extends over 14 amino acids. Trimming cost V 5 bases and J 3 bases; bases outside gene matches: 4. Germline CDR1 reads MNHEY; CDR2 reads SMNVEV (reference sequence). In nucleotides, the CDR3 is TGTGCCAGCAGTCCGACAGGGAACAATCAGCCCCAGCATTTT. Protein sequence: CASSPTGNNQPQHF.

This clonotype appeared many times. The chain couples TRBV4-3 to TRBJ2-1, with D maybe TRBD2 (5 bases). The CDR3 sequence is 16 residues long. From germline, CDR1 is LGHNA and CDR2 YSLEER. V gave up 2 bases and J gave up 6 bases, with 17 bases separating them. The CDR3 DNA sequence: TGCGCCAGCAGCCAAAGTGGACCCCCGGAGGCCAATGAGCAGTTCTTC. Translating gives CASSQSGPPEANEQFF.

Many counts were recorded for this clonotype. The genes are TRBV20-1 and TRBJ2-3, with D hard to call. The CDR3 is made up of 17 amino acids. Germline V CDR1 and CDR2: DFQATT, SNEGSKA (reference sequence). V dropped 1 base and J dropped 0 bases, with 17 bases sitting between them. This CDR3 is CSARGPGPNFSTDTQYF. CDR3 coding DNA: TGCAGTGCTAGAGGCCCCGGACCGAACTTTAGCACAGATACGCAGTATTTT.

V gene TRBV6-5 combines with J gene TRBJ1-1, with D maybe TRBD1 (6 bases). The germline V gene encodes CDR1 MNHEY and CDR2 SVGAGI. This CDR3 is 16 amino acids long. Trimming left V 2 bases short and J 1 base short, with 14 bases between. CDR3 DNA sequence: TGTGCCAGCAGTTACGAACCGTGGGACAAGAACACTGAAGCTTTCTTT. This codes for CASSYEPWDKNTEAFF.

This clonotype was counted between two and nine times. CDR3 amino acids: CSPRDRGTNEQFF. In DNA form, the CDR3 reads TGCAGCCCCCGGGACAGGGGTACCAATGAGCAGTTCTTC. The J gene is TRBJ2-1, the V gene TRBV29-1, with TRBD1 matching over 10 bases. The length of the CDR3 is 13 residues. Per germline, CDR1 SQVTM and CDR2 ANQGSEA. V shed 8 bases, J shed 6 bases, and the junction held 7 bases outside the gene matches.

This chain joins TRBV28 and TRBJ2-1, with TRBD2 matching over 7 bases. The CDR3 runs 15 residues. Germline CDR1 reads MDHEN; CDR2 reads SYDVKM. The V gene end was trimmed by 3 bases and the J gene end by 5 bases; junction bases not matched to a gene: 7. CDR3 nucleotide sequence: TGTGCCAGCAGTTTTAAACCAGCGGGGAACAATGAGCAGTTCTTC. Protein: CASSFKPAGNNEQFF.

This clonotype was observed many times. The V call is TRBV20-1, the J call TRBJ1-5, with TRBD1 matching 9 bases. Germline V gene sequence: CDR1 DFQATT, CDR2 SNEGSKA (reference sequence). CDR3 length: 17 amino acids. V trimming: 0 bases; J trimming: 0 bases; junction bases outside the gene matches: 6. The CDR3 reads CSARDTTGGYSNQPQHF. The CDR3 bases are TGCAGTGCTAGAGACACGACAGGGGGATATAGCAATCAGCCCCAGCATTTT.

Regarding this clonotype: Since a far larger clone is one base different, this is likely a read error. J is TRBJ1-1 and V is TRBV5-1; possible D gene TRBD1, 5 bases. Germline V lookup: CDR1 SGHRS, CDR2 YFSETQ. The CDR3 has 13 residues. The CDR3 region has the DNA TGCGTCAGCAGCTTTGGAACAGGCACTGAAGCTTTCTTT. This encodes CVSSFGTGTEAFF.

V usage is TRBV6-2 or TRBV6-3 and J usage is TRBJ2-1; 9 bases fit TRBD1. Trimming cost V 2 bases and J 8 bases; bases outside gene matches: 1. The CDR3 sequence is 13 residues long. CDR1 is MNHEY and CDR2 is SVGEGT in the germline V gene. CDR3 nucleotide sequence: TGTGCCAGCAGTTACCGGACAGGGGATGAGCAGTTCTTC. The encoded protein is CASSYRTGDEQFF.

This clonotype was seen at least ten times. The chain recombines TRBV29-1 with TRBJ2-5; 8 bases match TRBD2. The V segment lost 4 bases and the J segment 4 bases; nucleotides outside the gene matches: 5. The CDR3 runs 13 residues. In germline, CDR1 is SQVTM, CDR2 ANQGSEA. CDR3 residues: CSVGGAGAETQYF. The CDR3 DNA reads TGCAGCGTTGGAGGAGCGGGAGCAGAGACCCAGTACTTC. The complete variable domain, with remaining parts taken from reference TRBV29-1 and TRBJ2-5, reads SAVISQKPSRDICQRGTSLTIQCQVDSQVTMMFWYRQQPGQSLTLIATANQGSEATYESGFVIDKFPISRPNLTFSTLTVSNMSPEDSSIYLCSVGGAGAETQYFGPGTRLLVL.

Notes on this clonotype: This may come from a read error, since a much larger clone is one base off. CDR3 bases: TGTGCCAGCAGCCGTTCCGCCACTAAAGCTTTCTTT. This encodes CASSRSATKAFF. The V call is TRBV5-4, the J call TRBJ1-1; no definite D call. Germline CDR1 SGHNT, CDR2 YYREEE (reference sequence). CDR3 length: 12 residues.

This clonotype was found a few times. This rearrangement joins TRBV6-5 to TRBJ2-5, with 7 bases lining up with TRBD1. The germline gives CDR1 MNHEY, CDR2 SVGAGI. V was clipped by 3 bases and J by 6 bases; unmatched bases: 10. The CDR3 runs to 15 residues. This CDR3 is CASSYLGGRGQTQYF. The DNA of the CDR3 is TGTGCCAGCAGTTATCTTGGGGGAAGGGGGCAGACCCAGTACTTC.